The text below deals with one TCR beta chain. These data belong to a study of blood T cell repertoires in COVID-19. V was pared by 5 bases and J by 3 bases, with 8 bases of the junction left unmatched. There are 17 residues in the CDR3. In germline, CDR1 is SEHNR, CDR2 FQNEAQ (reference sequence). Some clones are missing from TCRdb's copy, which holds only in-frame ones; the method was immunoSEQ multiplex PCR. The sample comprises 390,000 or so clones, 75% to 90% of which are singletons, and 0.95% to 1.1% rests with the top ten. The chain has TRBV7-9 and TRBJ2-1; 12 bases match TRBD2. The receptor was derived from a man aged 18 to 35 who had recovered from COVID-19. The source material was PBMCs or T cells enriched from blood (not recorded which). CDR3 coding DNA: TGTGCCAGCAGCCCCCGGACTAGCGGGACGATCTACAATGAGCAGTTCTTC. The encoded protein is CASSPRTSGTIYNEQFF.